These 4 T cell receptor beta chains share one sample of origin, sequenced in a study of metastatic and nonmetastatic thyroid tumors. MiXCR was used by TCRdb to re-call the PCR reads. This sample has some 4,200 clones, with around a fifth found just once. All patients were treatment-naive before thyroid surgery. Sequencing was performed on tumor tissue. Source of these receptors: a female donor with papillary thyroid cancer or a benign thyroid nodule (not recorded which). Some clones in this sample may be carry-over from other donors' samples.

By share, this clone ranks as medium-sized (0.01 to 0.1%). The chain links TRBV6-5 to TRBJ2-2, with a tentative D call TRBD2 (6 bases). V was shortened by 2 bases and J by 6 bases, with 22 bases between the two germline ends. The CDR3 is 18 residues long. Germline V gives CDR1 MNHEY, CDR2 SVGAGI. This CDR3 reads CASSYRGGTDGGPGELFF. The DNA of the CDR3 is TGTGCCAGCAGTTACCGAGGAGGGACGGACGGCGGGCCCGGGGAGCTGTTTTTT.

This clone came up many times. This chain uses TRBV18 with TRBJ1-6; D uncertain. CDR3 length: 15 amino acids. V was trimmed by 3 bases and J by 1 base, leaving 7 bases between them. Germline V CDR1 and CDR2: KGHSH, LQKENI. The CDR3 nucleotides are TGTGCCAGCTCACCCGGGAGTTCCTATAATTCACCCCTCCACTTT. Its protein product is CASSPGSSYNSPLHF.

In its sample, this clone is medium-sized. The chain employs TRBV3-1 and TRBJ1-2, with 9 bases matching TRBD1. The CDR3 runs 15 residues. Looked up from germline, CDR1 is LGHDT and CDR2 is YNNKEL (reference sequence). The V gene end was trimmed by 3 bases and the J gene end by 8 bases; junction bases not matched to a gene: 10. The CDR3 sequence: CASSQGTGRGGGYTF. In DNA form, the CDR3 reads TGTGCCAGCAGCCAGGGGACAGGGAGAGGTGGAGGCTACACCTTC. Variable domain in full (rest from reference TRBV3-1 and TRBJ1-2): DTAVSQTPKYLVTQMGNDKSIKCEQNLGHDTMYWYKQDSKKFLKIMFSYNNKELIINETVPNRFSPKSPDKAHLNLHINSLELGDSAVYFCASSQGTGRGGGYTFGSGTRLTVV.

The gene calls are TRBV7-9 and TRBJ1-2; 10 bases map to TRBD1. Losses at the gene ends were 0 bases for V and 8 bases for J; bases not matched to a gene: 6. Germline CDR1 and CDR2: SEHNR and FQNEAQ (reference sequence). The CDR3 has 15 residues. This chain's CDR3 is CASSLALGQGRGYTF. Here the CDR3 DNA reads TGTGCCAGCAGCTTAGCACTGGGACAGGGGAGAGGCTACACCTTC.